Each of the 9 T cell receptor beta chains below was sequenced from the same sample in a study of T cells in Graves' hyperthyroidism and ophthalmopathy. The source material, RNA transcripts, was used to amplify TCR beta CDR3 regions. The HTBI primer set drove a first-round RT-PCR of the TCR CDR3. MiXCR, run by TCRdb on the multiplex PCR reads, gives a single entry per CDR3 protein. The sample carries about 480,000 distinct CDR3 sequences, about 15% recorded once. Specimen: blood. These receptors were taken from a woman under 30 with Graves' hyperthyroidism.

Many counts were recorded for this clonotype. The chain combines TRBV11-2 with TRBJ1-1; TRBD1 agrees at 9 bases. The length of the CDR3 is 14 residues. V lost 5 bases and J lost 1; bases outside the gene matches: 2. The germline gives CDR1 SGHAT, CDR2 FQNNGV. CDR3 loop: CASSPDRGNTEAFF. The CDR3 nucleotides are TGTGCCAGCAGCCCGGACAGGGGGAACACTGAAGCTTTCTTT.

The rearrangement joins TRBV4-1 to TRBJ2-2; 8 nucleotides agree with TRBD2. V shed 6 bases, J shed 8 bases, and the junction held 23 bases outside the gene matches. The germline gives CDR1 MGHRA, CDR2 YSYEKL. CDR3 size: 19 residues. This chain's CDR3 is CASRRSPAGKRELSGELFF. In DNA form, the CDR3 reads TGCGCCAGCAGACGTAGCCCGGCGGGAAAGCGGGAGTTAAGTGGGGAGCTGTTTTTT.

This clonotype was picked up one time. The V call is TRBV10-2, the J call TRBJ2-7; 11 bases align to TRBD1. Looked up from germline, CDR1 is WSHSY and CDR2 is SAAADI. V shed 6 bases, J shed 4 bases, and the junction held 5 bases outside the gene matches. The CDR3 contains 14 residues. CDR3 region: CASRGTGGLYEQYF. CDR3 nucleotides: TGCGCCAGCAGGGGGACAGGGGGTCTTTACGAGCAGTACTTC.

This clonotype came up many times. V and J are TRBV11-2 and TRBJ1-2; no clear D. Trimming pared 5 bases from V and 7 bases from J, leaving 23 bases between. The CDR3 has 16 amino acids. Per germline, CDR1 SGHAT and CDR2 FQNNGV. As DNA, the CDR3 is TGTGCCAGCAGCCCTGGGATGTGGCCCCCTGTAGGTGGCTACACCTTC. This translates into CASSPGMWPPVGGYTF. Together with reference TRBV11-2 and TRBJ1-2, the CDR3 gives the full variable domain: EAGVAQSPRYKIIEKRQSVAFWCNPISGHATLYWYQQILGQGPKLLIQFQNNGVVDDSQLPKDRFSAERLKGVDSTLKIQPAKLEDSAVYLCASSPGMWPPVGGYTFGSGTRLTVV.

The sample holds many counts of this clonotype. This chain uses TRBV10-3 with TRBJ1-3, with a possible D match to TRBD1 (5 bases). The germline gives CDR1 ENHRY, CDR2 SYGVKD. CDR3 length: 15 residues. Trimming removed 4 bases at V and 0 bases at J, with 10 bases between. Here the CDR3 reads CAISGDRDSGNTIYF. For the CDR3, the DNA is TGTGCCATCAGTGGAGACAGAGACTCTGGAAACACCATATATTTT.

This chain connects TRBV5-1 to TRBJ2-3; D unresolved. Germline V gene data show CDR1 as SGHRS and CDR2 as YFSETQ. The CDR3 contains 15 residues. Trimming stripped 0 bases from V and 0 bases from J, with 8 bases between. CDR3 DNA: TGCGCCAGCAGCTTGGCCAGCCCTAGCACAGATACGCAGTATTTT. Protein product: CASSLASPSTDTQYF.

V gene TRBV3-1 combines with J gene TRBJ2-5; possible D gene TRBD1, 6 bases. Germline CDR1 and CDR2: LGHDT and YNNKEL (reference sequence). The CDR3 runs 16 residues. V dropped 0 bases and J dropped 5 bases, with 16 bases sitting between them. This CDR3 reads CASSQESRGSTETQYF. The CDR3 DNA is TGTGCCAGCAGCCAAGAATCCAGGGGAAGTACGGAGACCCAGTACTTC.

This clonotype was found many times. The V gene is TRBV6-1, the J gene TRBJ1-2; TRBD1 might be the D (6 bases). The CDR3 covers 13 residues. Trimming shortened V by 5 bases and J by 4 bases, and 11 bases separated the two germline ends. Germline assignment: CDR1 MNHNS and CDR2 SASEGT. CDR3 in DNA: TGTGCCAGCAGTTATCCGGACAGCTATGGCTACACCTTC. The encoded protein is CASSYPDSYGYTF.

This clonotype was counted only a few times. The V call is TRBV10-1, the J call TRBJ2-3; 8 bases fit TRBD2. This CDR3 is built from 14 residues. Germline CDR1 is WNHNN and CDR2 is SYGVQD (reference sequence). V lost 3 bases, J lost 1 base, and 0 bases stayed unmatched. CDR3 DNA: TGCGCCAGCAGTGATAGCGGGGGCACAGATACGCAGTATTTT. Protein sequence: CASSDSGGTDTQYF.